This T cell receptor beta chain was sequenced for a study of cytomegalovirus exposure and HLA in healthy donors. Study results and limitations: In an earlier analysis, most TCR beta V segments were productive about 87% or about 30% of the time. What TCR beta sequences reportedly achieved was accurate prediction of HLA-A and HLA-B alleles in most subjects. Across donors, most TCRs were seen rarely, yet some public ones were widespread. The classifier reportedly diagnosed cytomegalovirus status with high sensitivity and specificity.

It was with 60 Vbeta and 13 Jbeta primers that the PCR ran. Produced via immunoSEQ multiplex PCR; TCRdb's table is partial and in-frame only. The sample lists about 160,000 clones, around 76% occurring once. Unmatched junction bases numbered 8, after V lost 2 bases and J lost 7 bases. The V gene's germline CDR1 is SGHRS and CDR2 YFSETQ. The CDR3 contains 14 residues. With respect to this clone: Its antigen is undetermined.

The chain carries TRBV5-1 and TRBJ1-1; 7 nucleotides agree with TRBD1. This clonotype originated in a female donor in good health and CMV-seronegative. Input material: PBMCs. CDR3 sequence: CASSFGTAPDEAFF. The CDR3, as DNA: TGCGCCAGCAGCTTTGGGACAGCTCCCGATGAAGCTTTCTTT. Supplemented by reference TRBV5-1 and TRBJ1-1, the full variable domain reads KAGVTQTPRYLIKTRGQQVTLSCSPISGHRSVSWYQQTPGQGLQFLFEYFSETQRNKGNFPGRFSGRQFSNSRSEMNVSTLELGDSALYLCASSFGTAPDEAFFGQGTRLTVV.